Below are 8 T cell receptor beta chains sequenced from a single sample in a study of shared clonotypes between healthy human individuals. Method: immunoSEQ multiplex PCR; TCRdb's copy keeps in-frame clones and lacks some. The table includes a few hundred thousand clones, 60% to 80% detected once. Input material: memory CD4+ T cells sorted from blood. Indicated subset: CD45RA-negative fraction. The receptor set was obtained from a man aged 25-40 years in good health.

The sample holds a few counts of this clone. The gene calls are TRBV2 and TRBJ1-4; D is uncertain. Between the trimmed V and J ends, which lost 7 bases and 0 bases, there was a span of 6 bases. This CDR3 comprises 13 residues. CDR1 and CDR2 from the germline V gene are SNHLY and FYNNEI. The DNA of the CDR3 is TGTGCCAGCAAGCAGACAACTAATGAAAAACTGTTTTTT. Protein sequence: CASKQTTNEKLFF.

DNA for the CDR3: TGTGCCATCAACAACGGGACTCCCGGCAGCGGGCAGTACTTC. Translation gives CAINNGTPGSGQYF. The chain uses TRBV10-3 and TRBJ2-7; tentative D call: TRBD2 (6 bases). This CDR3 has 14 residues. The germline V gene has CDR1 ENHRY and CDR2 SYGVKD. V was trimmed by 7 bases and J by 9 bases, leaving 22 bases between them.

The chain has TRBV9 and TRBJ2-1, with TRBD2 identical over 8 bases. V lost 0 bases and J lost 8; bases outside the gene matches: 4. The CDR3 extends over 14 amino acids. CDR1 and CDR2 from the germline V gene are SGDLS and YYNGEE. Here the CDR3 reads CASSVGGLAYEQFF. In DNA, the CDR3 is TGTGCCAGCAGCGTAGGTGGACTAGCATATGAGCAGTTCTTC.

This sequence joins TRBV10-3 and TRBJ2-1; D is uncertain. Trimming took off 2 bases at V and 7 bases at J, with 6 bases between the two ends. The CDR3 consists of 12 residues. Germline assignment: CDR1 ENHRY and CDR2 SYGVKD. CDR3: CAISERENEQFF. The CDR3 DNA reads TGTGCCATCAGTGAGCGAGAGAATGAGCAGTTCTTC.

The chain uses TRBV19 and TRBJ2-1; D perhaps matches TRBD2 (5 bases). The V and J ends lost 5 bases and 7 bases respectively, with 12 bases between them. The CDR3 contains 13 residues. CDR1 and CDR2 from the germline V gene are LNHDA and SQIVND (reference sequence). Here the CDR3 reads CASSSGRVNEQFF. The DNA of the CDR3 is TGTGCCAGTAGTTCCGGGCGGGTTAATGAGCAGTTCTTC. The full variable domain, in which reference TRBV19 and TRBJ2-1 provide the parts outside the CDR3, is DGGITQSPKYLFRKEGQNVTLSCEQNLNHDAMYWYRQDPGQGLRLIYYSQIVNDFQKGDIAEGYSVSREKKESFPLTVTSAQKNPTAFYLCASSSGRVNEQFFGPGTRLTVL.

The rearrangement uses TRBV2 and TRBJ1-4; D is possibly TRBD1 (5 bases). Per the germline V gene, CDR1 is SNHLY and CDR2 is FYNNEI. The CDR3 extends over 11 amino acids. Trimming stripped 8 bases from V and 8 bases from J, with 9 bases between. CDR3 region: CASSGKEKLFF. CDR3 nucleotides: TGTGCCAGCTCAGGGAAGGAAAAACTGTTTTTT.

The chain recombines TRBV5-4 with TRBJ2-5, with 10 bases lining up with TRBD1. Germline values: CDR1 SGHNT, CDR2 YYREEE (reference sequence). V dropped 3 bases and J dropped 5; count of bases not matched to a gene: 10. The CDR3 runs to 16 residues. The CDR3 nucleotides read TGTGCCAGCAGCTATGGACAGGGGGAGGCGTGGGAGACCCAGTACTTC. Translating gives CASSYGQGEAWETQYF.

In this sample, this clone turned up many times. The CDR3 sequence: CASSHGQGATEAFF. CDR3 in DNA: TGCGCCAGCAGCCATGGACAGGGGGCTACTGAAGCTTTCTTT. This sequence joins TRBV5-1 and TRBJ1-1; 11 bases fit TRBD1. Looked up from germline, CDR1 is SGHRS and CDR2 is YFSETQ. V shed 4 bases and J 5 bases; nucleotides not matched to a gene: 4. CDR3 length equals 14 residues.